One sample yielded the 28 T cell receptor beta chains listed below, sequenced in a study of blood T cell repertoires in COVID-19. Assay: immunoSEQ multiplex PCR; the TCRdb copy retains only in-frame clones and omits some. This table holds under 200,000 clones, roughly 80% found once. The specimen sequenced was peripheral blood. The receptor set was obtained from a man aged 60-69 years with acute or convalescent COVID-19.

V is TRBV7-2 and J is TRBJ1-3, with 7 bases that match TRBD1. The length of the CDR3 is 15 residues. V lost 5 bases, J lost 5 bases, and 9 bases stayed unmatched. The germline V gene encodes CDR1 SGHTA and CDR2 FQGNSA. The CDR3 sequence: CASSLGQAARNTIYF. Written as DNA, the CDR3 is TGTGCCAGCAGCCTCGGACAGGCGGCGCGAAACACCATATATTTT.

The chain joins TRBV3-1 (or the pseudogene TRBV3-2) to TRBJ2-3, with no clear D. The CDR3 is made up of 13 amino acids. CDR1 is LGHDT and CDR2 is YNNKEL in the germline V gene (reference sequence). V lost 1 base to trimming and J lost 4 bases, with 6 bases between them. The CDR3 coding sequence is TGTGCCAGCAGCCAAGTAGGAGCAGATACGCAGTATTTT. It codes for CASSQVGADTQYF.

This rearrangement joins TRBV10-3 to TRBJ1-2; 8 positions agree with TRBD1. Trimming at V came to 3 bases and at J to 0 bases, leaving 18 bases not matched to a gene. The germline V gene has CDR1 ENHRY and CDR2 SYGVKD. CDR3 length: 20 residues. CDR3 sequence (DNA): TGTGCCATCAGTGACTCCCTCTACCGGGACAGGCCCCACTCTAACTATGGCTACACCTTC. It yields the protein CAISDSLYRDRPHSNYGYTF.

The chain uses TRBV3-1 (or the pseudogene TRBV3-2) and TRBJ2-7, with TRBD1 matching 11 bases. CDR1 is LGHDT, CDR2 YNNKEL, per germline (reference sequence). The CDR3 runs 16 residues. The trim removed 5 bases at V and 4 bases at J, leaving 10 bases unmatched. CDR3 in DNA: TGTGCCAGCAGCGAAGGATCCGGGACAGGGGGGTACGAGCAGTACTTC. This codes for CASSEGSGTGGYEQYF.

The V call is TRBV11-2, the J call TRBJ2-2; no definite D call. Trimming pared 3 bases from V and 6 bases from J, leaving 14 bases between. Germline V gene data show CDR1 as SGHAT and CDR2 as FQNNGV. The CDR3 length is 15 residues. The CDR3 sequence is CASSLFSMLAGELFF. The DNA for the CDR3 is TGTGCCAGCAGCTTGTTTAGTATGCTGGCCGGGGAGCTGTTTTTT.

As regards this clone: The same CDR3 is also encoded by other DNA sequences in this sample. The chain has TRBV30 and TRBJ1-1; the match to TRBD1 covers 9 bases. Unmatched junction bases numbered 6, after V lost 2 bases and J lost 2 bases. CDR3 length equals 15 residues. CDR1 is GTSNPN and CDR2 is SVGIG in the germline V gene (reference sequence). As DNA, the CDR3 is TGTGCCTGGAGTTACCCGGACAGGGGTAACACTGAAGCTTTCTTT. Amino acids: CAWSYPDRGNTEAFF.

This clone has just a few counts. V usage is TRBV7-3 and J usage is TRBJ1-1; D is uncertain. V was shortened by 6 bases and J by 1 base, with 9 bases between the two germline ends. Germline assignment: CDR1 SGHTA and CDR2 FQGTGA. The CDR3 length is 13 residues. CDR3 sequence (DNA): TGTGCCAGCAGTCGCGATGAGAACACTGAAGCTTTCTTT. Translating gives CASSRDENTEAFF.

This clone was counted only a few times. The gene calls are TRBV18 and TRBJ1-1, with D uncertain. The CDR3 consists of 13 residues. Germline values: CDR1 KGHSH, CDR2 LQKENI. V dropped 2 bases and J dropped 3 bases, with 7 bases sitting between them. CDR3 sequence: CASSPAGDTEAFF. CDR3 DNA sequence: TGTGCCAGCTCACCAGCGGGAGACACTGAAGCTTTCTTT.

V and J are TRBV3-1 (or the pseudogene TRBV3-2) and TRBJ1-2, with D tentatively TRBD1 (5 bases). V was pared by 0 bases and J by 4 bases, with 6 bases between. CDR1 and CDR2 from the germline V gene are LGHDT and YNNKEL (reference sequence). This CDR3 is built from 13 residues. The CDR3 nucleotides are TGTGCCAGCAGCCAAGATCAGGGCTATGGCTACACCTTC. Encoded protein: CASSQDQGYGYTF.

The chain joins TRBV7-9 to TRBJ1-2; 12 nucleotides match TRBD1. The CDR3 extends over 14 amino acids. From germline, CDR1 is SEHNR and CDR2 FQNEAQ (reference sequence). The J segment lost 13 bases and the V segment lost 5 bases, leaving 11 bases of the junction unmatched. CDR3 bases: TGTGCCAGCAGCCCATCATCCGGGACAGGGGGCACCACCTTC. Residues: CASSPSSGTGGTTF.

The genes are TRBV24-1 and TRBJ2-5; 11 bases are a match to TRBD2. Germline CDR1 reads KGHDR; CDR2 reads SFDVKD. The CDR3 consists of 14 residues. Trimming took 12 bases from V and 4 from J; bases not matched to a gene: 9. CDR3 coding DNA: TGTGCCGTCGGAGGTAGCGGGGGGGCAGAGACCCAGTACTTC. This translates into CAVGGSGGAETQYF.

The chain has TRBV7-2 and TRBJ2-7, with D possibly matching TRBD1 (6 bases). CDR1 and CDR2 (germline): SGHTA, FQGNSA. CDR3 length: 15 residues. V was shortened by 5 bases and J by 6 bases, with 20 bases between the two germline ends. The CDR3 protein is CASSPLLGRGGEQYF. The CDR3 bases are TGTGCCAGCAGCCCCCTTCTGGGCAGGGGCGGCGAGCAGTACTTC.

The rearrangement joins TRBV13 to TRBJ1-1; D is perhaps TRBD1 (6 bases). Looked up from germline, CDR1 is PRHDT and CDR2 is FYEKMQ (reference sequence). The V and J ends lost 2 bases and 3 bases respectively, with 10 bases between them. The CDR3 is 14 residues long. The DNA for the CDR3 is TGTGCCAGCAGCTTAAAGCCAGGGGACACTGAAGCTTTCTTT. This codes for CASSLKPGDTEAFF.

The chain is built from TRBV30 and TRBJ1-5, with TRBD1 identical over 7 bases. Losses at the gene ends were 3 bases for V and 0 bases for J; bases not matched to a gene: 8. This CDR3 spans 16 amino acids. Germline values: CDR1 GTSNPN, CDR2 SVGIG (reference sequence). The CDR3 nucleotides are TGTGCCTGGAGCCAAGGGACAGATTATAGCAATCAGCCCCAGCATTTT. Amino acids: CAWSQGTDYSNQPQHF.

The chain employs TRBV19 and TRBJ1-1, with D perhaps TRBD1 (5 bases). This CDR3 is 14 amino acids long. The V end was cut by 2 bases, the J end by 1 base, with 8 bases between. The germline gives CDR1 LNHDA, CDR2 SQIVND (reference sequence). The CDR3 nucleotides read TGTGCCAGTAGTATATTTCAGGGGAACACTGAAGCTTTCTTT. It specifies CASSIFQGNTEAFF. Full variable domain (remainder filled in from reference TRBV19 and TRBJ1-1): DGGITQSPKYLFRKEGQNVTLSCEQNLNHDAMYWYRQDPGQGLRLIYYSQIVNDFQKGDIAEGYSVSREKKESFPLTVTSAQKNPTAFYLCASSIFQGNTEAFFGQGTRLTVV.

The chain combines TRBV7-2 with TRBJ2-5, with 8 bases matching TRBD2. Germline V gives CDR1 SGHTA, CDR2 FQGNSA. V trimming: 5 bases; J trimming: 3 bases; junction bases outside the gene matches: 11. This CDR3 has 16 amino acids. Written as DNA, the CDR3 is TGTGCCAGCAGCCCCCAGGTTTCCGGGGGGGAAGAGACCCAGTACTTC. Protein: CASSPQVSGGEETQYF.

The chain has TRBV6-2 or TRBV6-3 and TRBJ2-1; 10 nucleotides align to TRBD1. The CDR3 runs 16 residues. Germline CDR1 and CDR2: MNHEY and SVGEGT. The V segment lost 5 bases and the J segment 4 bases; nucleotides outside the gene matches: 8. The chain's CDR3 is CASSPRDRGGYNEQFF. CDR3 in DNA: TGTGCCAGCAGTCCCCGGGACAGGGGTGGGTACAATGAGCAGTTCTTC.

The chain recombines TRBV18 with TRBJ2-7; TRBD1 matches at 7 bases. Germline CDR1 is KGHSH and CDR2 is LQKENI. The CDR3 is 16 residues long. V lost 0 bases to trimming and J lost 2 bases; unmatched junction nucleotides: 7. Written as DNA, the CDR3 is TGTGCCAGCTCACCACCGAAACAGGGGAACCCCTACGAGCAGTACTTC. Its translation is CASSPPKQGNPYEQYF.

Of note for this clone: The identical CDR3 is also encoded by other nucleotide sequences in the sample. The V gene is TRBV5-5, the J gene TRBJ2-7; D possibly corresponds to TRBD2 (6 bases). Germline values: CDR1 SGHKS, CDR2 YYEKEE (reference sequence). This CDR3 is built from 14 residues. Trimming removed 0 bases from V and 3 bases from J, with 10 bases in between. The CDR3 DNA reads TGTGCCAGCAGCTTGGCCGCGGGATACTACGAGCAGTACTTC. Amino acids: CASSLAAGYYEQYF.

This chain links TRBV5-1 with TRBJ1-4; D may be TRBD1 (5 bases). This CDR3 has 16 residues. The V and J ends lost 5 bases and 7 bases respectively, with 21 bases between them. In germline, CDR1 is SGHRS, CDR2 YFSETQ. The CDR3 protein is CASRQTQGRAAEKLFF. Here the CDR3 DNA reads TGCGCCAGCAGGCAAACCCAGGGTAGGGCTGCTGAAAAACTGTTTTTT.

This chain uses TRBV25-1 with TRBJ1-1, with 8 bases fitting TRBD1. CDR3 length equals 16 residues. J gave up 5 bases and V 1 base, and 9 bases lay outside the gene matches. The germline V gene has CDR1 MGHDK and CDR2 SYGVNS. The DNA for the CDR3 is TGTGCCAGCAGTGAATGGGGTTTCAGGGGGCAAACTGAAGCTTTCTTT. Amino acid sequence: CASSEWGFRGQTEAFF.

The sample holds a few counts of this clone. The rearrangement joins TRBV6-1 to TRBJ1-5; TRBD1 might be the D (6 bases). Trimming shortened V by 3 bases and J by 7 bases, and 13 bases separated the two germline ends. Germline V gene data show CDR1 as MNHNS and CDR2 as SASEGT. The CDR3 length is 14 residues. CDR3 bases: TGTGCCAGCAGTGATAGGGGGATCGGGCAGCCCCAGCATTTT. Translation: CASSDRGIGQPQHF.

This clone was counted a few times. This sequence joins TRBV3-1 (or the pseudogene TRBV3-2) and TRBJ1-1; 8 nucleotides align to TRBD1. The CDR3 covers 14 residues. CDR1 and CDR2 (germline): LGHDT, YNNKEL (reference sequence). V gave up 6 bases and J gave up 4 bases; unmatched junction bases: 7. CDR3 protein: CASSREQGGTEAFF. The CDR3 nucleotides are TGTGCCAGCAGTCGCGAACAGGGGGGCACTGAAGCTTTCTTT.

The J gene is TRBJ1-2, the V gene TRBV5-8, with 7 bases lining up with TRBD1. This CDR3 has 15 amino acids. The trim removed 2 bases at V and 4 bases at J, leaving 8 bases unmatched. The germline V gene encodes CDR1 SGHTS and CDR2 YDEGEE. CDR3 protein: CASSFGQALSYGYTF. The DNA for the CDR3 is TGTGCCAGCAGCTTTGGACAGGCACTATCCTATGGCTACACCTTC.

A word on this clone: Other DNA sequences within the sample encode an identical CDR3. CDR3 residues: CASSQEGGGRNTEAFF. The CDR3 region has the DNA TGCGCCAGCAGCCAAGAGGGTGGAGGCAGGAACACTGAAGCTTTCTTT. The chain carries TRBV4-3 and TRBJ1-1; D remains unclear. Trimming cost V 0 bases and J 1 base, with 12 bases left between them. Germline V lookup: CDR1 LGHNA, CDR2 YSLEER. The CDR3 extends over 16 amino acids.

V and J are TRBV6-2 or TRBV6-3 and TRBJ2-6; D gene ambiguous. The CDR3 sequence is 17 residues long. Germline V gives CDR1 MNHEY, CDR2 SVGEGT. Trimming took 4 bases from V and 1 from J, leaving 14 bases between them. The CDR3 protein is CASSFRLGSSGANVLTF. DNA of the CDR3: TGTGCCAGCAGTTTTAGACTCGGAAGTTCTGGGGCCAACGTCCTGACTTTC.

The rearrangement links TRBV28 to TRBJ2-7; 10 bases are shared with TRBD1. In germline, CDR1 is MDHEN, CDR2 SYDVKM. The CDR3 consists of 13 residues. V trimming: 6 bases; J trimming: 6 bases; junction bases outside the gene matches: 5. CDR3 nucleotides: TGTGCCAGCAGGCCGACAGGGGGCAGCGAGCAGTACTTC. Its protein product is CASRPTGGSEQYF.

The rearrangement joins TRBV30 to TRBJ1-2; D ambiguous. The V gene lost 1 base and the J gene lost 2 bases, with 23 bases spanning the gap. CDR3 length: 18 residues. Looked up from germline, CDR1 is GTSNPN and CDR2 is SVGIG (reference sequence). The CDR3 is CAWSATSKGGPGNYGYTF. The CDR3 nucleotides are TGTGCCTGGAGTGCCACTTCGAAAGGTGGGCCCGGAAACTATGGCTACACCTTC.